The rows below give T cell receptor beta chains drawn from one sample of a study of blood T cells in healthy people across ages. One entry per CDR3 protein, called by TCRdb with MiXCR from the 5' RACE reads. The sample has 600,000 to 800,000 distinct CDR3 sequences, over 40% seen once; the top ten hold less than 15%. What was sequenced was blood. These receptors all come from an elderly woman in good health. Each CDR3 is given with its conserved first and last residue. Each record gives: clone size, V gene, J gene, D gene, CDR3 protein, CDR3 DNA. The D gene is left open where the match is weak. Rows may omit the clone size; those that give it use once, few, many or a size class.

clone_size: -
v_call: TRBV2
j_call: TRBJ2-3
d_call: TRBD2
cdr3_aa: CAGNLLAGWGTDTQYF
cdr3_nt: TGTGCCGGCAATCTCTTAGCGGGGTGGGGCACAGATACGCAGTATTTT

clone_size: once
v_call: TRBV7-9
j_call: TRBJ2-7
d_call: TRBD2
cdr3_aa: CASSSRTSGRARTYEQYF
cdr3_nt: TGTGCCAGCAGCTCGAGGACTAGCGGGAGGGCCCGGACCTACGAGCAGTACTTC

clone_size: many
v_call: TRBV28
j_call: TRBJ2-3
d_call: -
cdr3_aa: CASSLAGVQGDTQYF
cdr3_nt: TGTGCCAGCAGTTTAGCTGGGGTTCAAGGCGATACGCAGTATTTT

clone_size: many
v_call: TRBV6-5
j_call: TRBJ2-2
d_call: TRBD2
cdr3_aa: CASSYSKGTISGELFF
cdr3_nt: TGTGCCAGCAGTTACTCGAAGGGGACTATTTCCGGGGAGCTGTTTTTT

clone_size: -
v_call: TRBV6-1
j_call: TRBJ2-6
d_call: -
cdr3_aa: CASSGSSSGANVLTF
cdr3_nt: TGTGCCAGCAGTGGATCCAGCTCTGGGGCCAACGTCCTGACTTTC

clone_size: -
v_call: TRBV30
j_call: TRBJ1-2
d_call: -
cdr3_aa: CAWSGSYVNCGYTF
cdr3_nt: TGTGCCTGGAGTGGCAGCTATGTTAACTGTGGCTACACCTTC

clone_size: -
v_call: TRBV30
j_call: TRBJ2-7
d_call: -
cdr3_aa: CASARPGASYNEQYF
cdr3_nt: TGTGCCTCAGCCCGTCCAGGGGCATCCTACAATGAGCAGTACTTC

clone_size: once
v_call: TRBV4-3
j_call: TRBJ2-1
d_call: -
cdr3_aa: CASSQDGQPYNEQFF
cdr3_nt: TGCGCCAGCAGCCAAGACGGGCAGCCCTACAATGAGCAGTTCTTC

clone_size: -
v_call: TRBV24-1
j_call: TRBJ2-3
d_call: TRBD1
cdr3_aa: CATSDSGQGAIDTQYF
cdr3_nt: TGTGCCACCAGTGATTCCGGACAGGGGGCAATAGATACGCAGTATTTT

clone_size: once
v_call: TRBV7-2
j_call: TRBJ1-2
d_call: -
cdr3_aa: CASSLAGSDYGYTF
cdr3_nt: TGTGCCAGCAGCTTAGCAGGGAGCGACTATGGCTACACCTTC

clone_size: -
v_call: TRBV6-1
j_call: TRBJ1-5
d_call: -
cdr3_aa: CASSEVGALDQPQHF
cdr3_nt: TGTGCCAGCAGTGAGGTCGGGGCCTTGGATCAGCCCCAGCATTTT

clone_size: many
v_call: TRBV3-1
j_call: TRBJ1-5
d_call: -
cdr3_aa: CASSQEAGWGQPQHF
cdr3_nt: TGTGCCAGCAGCCAAGAGGCAGGGTGGGGTCAGCCCCAGCATTTT

clone_size: -
v_call: TRBV6-6
j_call: TRBJ2-4
d_call: TRBD1
cdr3_aa: CASKVTGTGYF
cdr3_nt: TGTGCCAGCAAGGTTACCGGGACAGGGTACTTC

clone_size: -
v_call: TRBV27
j_call: TRBJ2-3
d_call: -
cdr3_aa: CASSLQGGPDTQYF
cdr3_nt: TGTGCCAGCAGTTTACAGGGAGGCCCAGATACGCAGTATTTT

clone_size: -
v_call: TRBV10-3
j_call: TRBJ2-3
d_call: -
cdr3_aa: CAIRLRDQQDTQYF
cdr3_nt: TGTGCCATCAGACTCCGGGACCAACAAGATACGCAGTATTTT

clone_size: many
v_call: TRBV29-1
j_call: TRBJ2-5
d_call: -
cdr3_aa: CSHRGDLETQYF
cdr3_nt: TGCAGCCACAGAGGGGATTTAGAGACCCAGTACTTC

clone_size: few
v_call: TRBV28
j_call: TRBJ2-1
d_call: TRBD2
cdr3_aa: CANRRLAGVGEQFF
cdr3_nt: TGTGCCAACAGAAGACTAGCGGGGGTGGGTGAGCAGTTCTTC

clone_size: few
v_call: TRBV7-8
j_call: TRBJ2-3
d_call: -
cdr3_aa: CASSRLERLVGTDTQYF
cdr3_nt: TGTGCCAGCAGCCGCCTAGAACGCCTGGTAGGGACAGATACGCAGTATTTT

clone_size: -
v_call: TRBV7-2
j_call: TRBJ2-5
d_call: -
cdr3_aa: CASSRGRKETQYF
cdr3_nt: TGTGCCAGCAGCCGAGGGAGAAAAGAGACCCAGTACTTC

clone_size: -
v_call: TRBV13
j_call: TRBJ2-1
d_call: TRBD2
cdr3_aa: CASSLDLGLAGTGEQFF
cdr3_nt: TGTGCCAGCAGCCTCGACTTAGGACTAGCGGGAACGGGTGAGCAGTTCTTC

clone_size: few
v_call: TRBV7-3
j_call: TRBJ2-5
d_call: -
cdr3_aa: CASSSYKSQYF
cdr3_nt: TGTGCCAGCAGCTCCTACAAGTCCCAGTACTTC

clone_size: many
v_call: TRBV20-1
j_call: TRBJ2-1
d_call: -
cdr3_aa: CSATRLTALLEQFF
cdr3_nt: TGCAGTGCTACCCGTTTGACCGCTCTCTTAGAGCAGTTCTTC

clone_size: many
v_call: TRBV7-2
j_call: TRBJ2-3
d_call: -
cdr3_aa: CASSLYPRSDTQYF
cdr3_nt: TGTGCCAGCAGCTTATATCCCAGATCAGATACGCAGTATTTT

clone_size: -
v_call: TRBV25-1
j_call: TRBJ2-3
d_call: TRBD2
cdr3_aa: CASSDLAGGQLADTQYF
cdr3_nt: TGTGCCAGCAGTGACCTAGCGGGGGGGCAGTTGGCAGATACGCAGTATTTT

clone_size: -
v_call: TRBV21-1
j_call: TRBJ2-2
d_call: -
cdr3_aa: CASSIPGLASAGELFF
cdr3_nt: TGTGCCAGCAGCATACCGGGACTAGCATCCGCCGGGGAGCTGTTTTTT

clone_size: -
v_call: TRBV6-6
j_call: TRBJ1-2
d_call: -
cdr3_aa: CASSYSKDIYGYTF
cdr3_nt: TGTGCCAGCAGTTACAGCAAGGACATCTATGGCTACACCTTC

clone_size: -
v_call: TRBV28
j_call: TRBJ2-1
d_call: -
cdr3_aa: CASSHRQANEQFF
cdr3_nt: TGTGCCAGCAGTCACAGACAGGCCAATGAGCAGTTCTTC

clone_size: few
v_call: TRBV20-1
j_call: TRBJ2-1
d_call: -
cdr3_aa: CSARDPGAFSDEQFF
cdr3_nt: TGCAGTGCTAGAGATCCTGGGGCCTTTTCGGATGAGCAGTTCTTC

clone_size: -
v_call: TRBV6-5
j_call: TRBJ2-7
d_call: TRBD2
cdr3_aa: CASSYSPSGSSYEQYF
cdr3_nt: TGTGCCAGCAGTTACTCCCCTAGCGGGAGCTCCTACGAGCAGTACTTC

clone_size: many
v_call: TRBV25-1
j_call: TRBJ1-6
d_call: -
cdr3_aa: CASSERGRGNSPLHF
cdr3_nt: TGTGCCAGCAGTGAACGAGGCCGGGGTAATTCACCCCTCCACTTT

clone_size: -
v_call: TRBV12-3/TRBV12-4
j_call: TRBJ2-2
d_call: -
cdr3_aa: CASRPPSPGELFF
cdr3_nt: TGTGCCAGCAGGCCCCCTAGCCCCGGGGAGCTGTTTTTT

clone_size: -
v_call: TRBV6-5
j_call: TRBJ1-4
d_call: TRBD1
cdr3_aa: CASSGTGDEKLFF
cdr3_nt: TGTGCCAGCAGCGGGACAGGGGACGAAAAACTGTTTTTT

clone_size: many
v_call: TRBV7-9
j_call: TRBJ2-1
d_call: TRBD2
cdr3_aa: CASSLAGSYNEQFF
cdr3_nt: TGTGCCAGCAGTTTAGCGGGATCCTACAATGAGCAGTTCTTC

clone_size: -
v_call: TRBV28
j_call: TRBJ1-3
d_call: -
cdr3_aa: CASSPHDRSGNTIYF
cdr3_nt: TGTGCCAGCAGCCCCCACGATAGGTCTGGAAACACCATATATTTT

clone_size: -
v_call: TRBV5-6
j_call: TRBJ2-5
d_call: -
cdr3_aa: CASSLGGALETQYF
cdr3_nt: TGTGCCAGCAGCTTGGGGGGGGCATTGGAGACCCAGTACTTC

clone_size: -
v_call: TRBV29-1
j_call: TRBJ2-1
d_call: TRBD2
cdr3_aa: CSVAASGRATRSYNEQFF
cdr3_nt: TGCAGCGTTGCGGCTAGCGGGAGGGCCACACGCTCCTACAATGAGCAGTTCTTC

clone_size: -
v_call: TRBV5-1
j_call: TRBJ2-1
d_call: -
cdr3_aa: CASSGAGLPGGEQFF
cdr3_nt: TGCGCCAGCAGCGGGGCGGGACTCCCCGGGGGTGAGCAGTTCTTC

clone_size: many
v_call: TRBV7-2
j_call: TRBJ2-3
d_call: TRBD1
cdr3_aa: CASSLSGTGDTDTQYF
cdr3_nt: TGTGCCAGCAGCTTGTCCGGGACAGGGGACACAGATACGCAGTATTTT

clone_size: -
v_call: TRBV5-1
j_call: TRBJ2-5
d_call: TRBD1
cdr3_aa: CASSGGQGLSETQYF
cdr3_nt: TGCGCCAGCAGCGGGGGACAGGGGTTGTCAGAGACCCAGTACTTC

clone_size: once
v_call: TRBV4-3
j_call: TRBJ1-2
d_call: -
cdr3_aa: CASSQRGKSGYTF
cdr3_nt: TGCGCCAGCAGCCAAAGGGGAAAATCTGGCTACACCTTC

clone_size: few
v_call: TRBV11-2
j_call: TRBJ1-4
d_call: -
cdr3_aa: CASSPWTSESKLFF
cdr3_nt: TGTGCCAGCAGCCCCTGGACCTCCGAGAGTAAACTGTTTTTT

clone_size: -
v_call: TRBV7-3
j_call: TRBJ1-2
d_call: -
cdr3_aa: CASSSDPGGSSSGYTF
cdr3_nt: TGTGCCAGCAGCTCAGACCCGGGGGGGTCGAGTAGTGGCTACACCTTC